These 9 T cell receptor beta chains came from one sample sequenced in a study of cytomegalovirus exposure and HLA in healthy donors. Researchers ran the PCR with 60 Vbeta and 13 Jbeta primers. TCRdb's copy holds only in-frame clones and misses some; the assay was immunoSEQ multiplex PCR. This table has nearly 200,000 clones, 75% to 85% appearing once. The source material was PBMCs. These receptors were obtained from a male donor in good health and CMV-seropositive.

This clone showed up just a few times. The chain combines TRBV5-4 with TRBJ2-7, with 8 bases aligning to TRBD2. This CDR3 has 16 residues. After removal of 3 bases from V and 3 bases from J, the junction contained 11 bases not matched to a gene. Germline CDR1 and CDR2: SGHNT and YYREEE (reference sequence). CDR3 amino acids: CASSSGGSGVIYEQYF. The CDR3 DNA reads as TGTGCCAGCAGCTCTGGTGGTAGCGGGGTTATCTACGAGCAGTACTTC. The full variable domain, its missing parts supplied by reference TRBV5-4 and TRBJ2-7, is ETGVTQSPTHLIKTRGQQVTLRCSSQSGHNTVSWYQQALGQGPQFIFQYYREEENGRGNFPPRFSGLQFPNYSSELNVNALELDDSALYLCASSSGGSGVIYEQYFGPGTRLTVT.

As regards this clone: Other nucleotide sequences from this sample produce the same CDR3. The rearrangement joins TRBV4-3 to TRBJ1-5, with D hard to call. Trimming removed 0 bases from V and 4 bases from J, with 4 bases in between. This CDR3 has 13 residues. Germline V gene sequence: CDR1 LGHNA, CDR2 YSLEER. CDR3 nucleotides: TGCGCCAGCAGCCAAGACAGAAATCAGCCCCAGCATTTT. Translation: CASSQDRNQPQHF.

J is TRBJ2-7 and V is TRBV30; 8 bases fit TRBD1. Germline V gene data show CDR1 as GTSNPN and CDR2 as SVGIG (reference sequence). V shed 3 bases, J shed 2 bases, and the junction held 0 bases outside the gene matches. The CDR3 contains 12 residues. The CDR3 nucleotides read TGTGCCTGGAGGGGACAGGCCTACGAGCAGTACTTC. Protein sequence: CAWRGQAYEQYF.

The chain couples TRBV7-9 to TRBJ1-1; D unresolved. V was shortened by 10 bases and J by 11 bases, with 17 bases between the two germline ends. This CDR3 is 11 amino acids long. Germline V CDR1 and CDR2: SEHNR, FQNEAQ (reference sequence). CDR3 nucleotides: TGTGCCAACTCCATGGAGGTTTGGGCTTTCTTT. This gives the protein CANSMEVWAFF.

The chain uses TRBV27 and TRBJ2-2, with 8 nucleotides matching TRBD2. The CDR3 covers 16 residues. V lost 4 bases to trimming and J lost 5 bases; unmatched junction nucleotides: 9. Looked up from germline, CDR1 is MNHEY and CDR2 is SMNVEV (reference sequence). In nucleotides, the CDR3 is TGTGCCAGCAGTTCCGGGGGGGCCTCGAGGACCGGGGAGCTGTTTTTT. Translating it yields CASSSGGASRTGELFF.

This clone was counted only a few times. The V gene is TRBV5-1, the J gene TRBJ2-5; maybe TRBD1 (6 bases). The CDR3 runs 14 residues. Trimming shortened V by 0 bases and J by 2 bases, and 8 bases separated the two germline ends. Germline assignment: CDR1 SGHRS and CDR2 YFSETQ. CDR3 nucleotides: TGCGCCAGCAGCTTGGCCGGACAGCAAGAGACCCAGTACTTC. Translating it yields CASSLAGQQETQYF.

In the case of this clone: A junction boundary mismatches the germline segment, possibly from a read error. The V gene is TRBV7-9, the J gene TRBJ2-6; D gene unclear. Per the germline V gene, CDR1 is SEHNR and CDR2 is FQNEAQ (reference sequence). The CDR3 loop spans 13 amino acids. The CDR3 loop reads CSSSLYGANVLTF. Here the CDR3 DNA reads TGTTCCAGCAGCTTATATGGGGCCAACGTCCTGACTTTC.

This rearrangement joins TRBV5-6 to TRBJ2-1; TRBD2 agrees at 11 bases. J lost 7 bases, V lost 1 base, and 7 bases had no gene match. CDR1 and CDR2 from the germline V gene are SGHDT and YYEEEE. This CDR3 region has 16 residues. The CDR3 spells CASSLLAGGSRNEQFF. The CDR3 DNA reads as TGTGCCAGCAGCTTGCTAGCGGGAGGAAGTAGAAATGAGCAGTTCTTC.

This clone is a singleton in its sample. This chain links TRBV7-2 with TRBJ1-2, with a possible D match to TRBD1 (5 bases). CDR3 length: 16 residues. The V end was cut by 6 bases, the J end by 3 bases, with 20 bases between. Germline loops: CDR1 SGHTA, CDR2 FQGNSA. The CDR3 here is CASSPAMTVLYYGYTF. The CDR3 DNA reads as TGTGCCAGCAGTCCAGCAATGACAGTGCTATACTATGGCTACACCTTC. The whole variable domain, filled in from reference TRBV7-2 and TRBJ1-2, reads GAGVSQSPSNKVTEKGKDVELRCDPISGHTALYWYRQSLGQGLEFLIYFQGNSAPDKSGLPSDRFSAERTGGSVSTLTIQRTQQEDSAVYLCASSPAMTVLYYGYTFGSGTRLTVV.